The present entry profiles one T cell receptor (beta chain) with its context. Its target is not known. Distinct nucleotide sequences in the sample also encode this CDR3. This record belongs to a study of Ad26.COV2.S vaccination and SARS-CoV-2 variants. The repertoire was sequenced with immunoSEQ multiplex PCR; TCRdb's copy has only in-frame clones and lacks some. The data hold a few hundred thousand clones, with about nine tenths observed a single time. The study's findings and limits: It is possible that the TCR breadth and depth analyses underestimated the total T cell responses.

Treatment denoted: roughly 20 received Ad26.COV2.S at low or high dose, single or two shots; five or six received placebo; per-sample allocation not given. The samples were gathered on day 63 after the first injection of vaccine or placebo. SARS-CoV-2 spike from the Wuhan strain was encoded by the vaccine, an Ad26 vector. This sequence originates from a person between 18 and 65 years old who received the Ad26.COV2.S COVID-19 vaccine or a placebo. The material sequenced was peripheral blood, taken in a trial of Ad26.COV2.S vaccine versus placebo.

CDR3 bases: TGTGCCAGTAGTATGACAGGGATGAACACTGAAGCTTTCTTT. Translated, it gives CASSMTGMNTEAFF. V gene TRBV19 combines with J gene TRBJ1-1; 7 nucleotides align to TRBD1. This CDR3 spans 14 amino acids. Trimming cost V 3 bases and J 0 bases; bases outside gene matches: 1. Germline CDR1 LNHDA, CDR2 SQIVND (reference sequence).